The clone carrying this TCR beta chain has a single count. The antigen is unknown. Generated by immunoSEQ multiplex PCR, the TCRdb table keeps only in-frame clones and is missing some. The sample records over 85,000 clones, 90% to 95% being singletons. Surgery without prior neoadjuvant therapy was the treatment of the selected pancreatic ductal adenocarcinoma patients. This entry comes from a study of T cells in pancreatic ductal adenocarcinoma. Study results and caveats: Enrichment of CD45RO+ effector over naive T cells in tumors may bias clonality. Unique clonotypes were roughly 8-fold more numerous in blood than in tumor. The resected pancreatic cancer cohort was biased toward the minority with early-stage disease. No significant tumor-blood clonality difference; means were about 0.11 and 0.078.

This CDR3 spans 15 amino acids. The junction had 1 base not matched to a gene; V was cut back by 4 bases and J by 1 base. Germline V CDR1 and CDR2: MRHNA, SNTAGT. This sequence joins TRBV6-4 and TRBJ2-1; 10 nucleotides line up with TRBD2. The sequencing input was PBMCs. The sequence came from a human donor with pancreatic ductal adenocarcinoma. CDR3 bases: TGTGCCAGCAGTGTACTAGCGGGATCCTACAATGAGCAGTTCTTC. It specifies CASSVLAGSYNEQFF.